This T cell receptor (beta chain) was documented in a study of beta chain features in type 1 diabetes. In regard to this clone: Its antigen is undetermined.

Study findings and constraints: The cDNA sequencing approach could over-represent high-TCR-expressing cells. There was a moderate but significant shortening of TCRB CDR3s in all four CD4+ subsets of Type 1 diabetes patients. Any HLA effect on TCRB rearrangement was left unresolved by small sub-analyses.

Every bit of the isolated RNA underwent reverse transcription, so sequencing read expressed TCRB transcripts. Profiling relied on immunoSEQ multiplex PCR, and the TCRdb table lists in-frame clones only, not all of them. This table holds hundreds of thousands of clones, over 10% found once. Staining for CD45RO/CCR7/CD25/CD127/CD95/CD27 allowed sorting of CD4+ naive, central memory, regulatory and stem cell-like memory cells. Purities in excess of 95% were seen in all sorted populations. Germline V gives CDR1 MDHEN, CDR2 SYDVKM. The V gene lost 1 base and the J gene lost 1 base, with 4 bases spanning the gap. CDR3 size: 13 residues.

The source of this sequence is a woman aged 18-29 years with type 1 diabetes. Sequenced sample: naive CD4+ T cells from blood. This chain connects TRBV28 to TRBJ1-1; D uncertain. The CDR3 sequence is CASSLSGNTEAFF. The CDR3 DNA reads as TGTGCCAGCAGTTTATCCGGGAACACTGAAGCTTTCTTT. Filled out from reference TRBV28 and TRBJ1-1, the complete variable domain reads DVKVTQSSRYLVKRTGEKVFLECVQDMDHENMFWYRQDPGLGLRLIYFSYDVKMKEKGDIPEGYSVSREKKERFSLILESASTNQTSMYLCASSLSGNTEAFFGQGTRLTVV.